Shown below are 11 T cell receptor beta chains from a single sample sequenced in a study of response to subunit inactivated influenza vaccine. TCRdb used MiXCR to reprocess the RT-PCR reads, holding one entry per CDR3 protein. Of roughly 760,000 distinct CDR3 sequences in the sample, 21% are singletons; the top ten hold 10% to 13%. Sequenced here: PBMCs from blood, sampled 5 days after vaccination. These receptors were collected from a man between 45 and 60 years old who received an inactivated influenza vaccine.

The chain is built from TRBV10-3 and TRBJ2-3, with no clear D. Germline V gives CDR1 ENHRY, CDR2 SYGVKD. The CDR3 length is 13 residues. V shed 8 bases and J shed 6 bases, with 15 bases lying between them. The CDR3: CAIGSQHVDTQYF. CDR3 nucleotides: TGTGCCATCGGAAGTCAGCATGTCGATACGCAGTATTTT.

The V and J genes are TRBV7-9 and TRBJ1-1; D might be TRBD1 (6 bases). CDR1 SEHNR and CDR2 FQNEAQ come from the germline V gene (reference sequence). V was pared by 3 bases and J by 3 bases, with 17 bases between. CDR3 size: 16 residues. In DNA, the CDR3 is TGTGCCAGCAGCTTCCCCCGGGACACGGCGGACACTGAAGCTTTCTTT. Its protein is CASSFPRDTADTEAFF.

This clonotype was recorded at least ten times. The chain is built from TRBV30 and TRBJ1-1; 7 bases are a match to TRBD1. This CDR3 comprises 11 residues. V shed 2 bases and J 6 bases; nucleotides not matched to a gene: 0. Germline V gene lookup returns CDR1 GTSNPN and CDR2 SVGIG (reference sequence). The CDR3 region is CAWSRGPEAFF. The CDR3 DNA reads as TGTGCCTGGAGTAGGGGGCCTGAAGCTTTCTTT.

The chain is built from TRBV6-2 or TRBV6-3 and TRBJ2-7; the D gene is possibly TRBD2 (6 bases). The CDR3 runs 14 residues. Per germline, CDR1 MNHEY and CDR2 SVGEGT. The V end lost 10 bases, the J end lost 2 bases, and 18 bases lay between the germline ends. The CDR3 is CAITRDSGTYEQYF. The CDR3 nucleotides read TGTGCCATCACCCGGGACTCCGGGACCTACGAGCAGTACTTC.

J is TRBJ2-5 and V is TRBV3-1; the match to TRBD1 covers 10 bases. The junction had 11 bases not matched to a gene; V was cut back by 5 bases and J by 5 bases. Germline values: CDR1 LGHDT, CDR2 YNNKEL (reference sequence). The length of the CDR3 is 16 residues. The CDR3 reads CASSSSGTGVRETQYF. CDR3 bases: TGTGCCAGCAGCTCCAGCGGGACAGGGGTTCGGGAGACCCAGTACTTC.

The V and J genes are TRBV7-2 and TRBJ2-7, with 16 bases that match TRBD2. The trim removed 5 bases at V and 2 bases at J, leaving 6 bases unmatched. CDR3 length: 17 residues. Germline V lookup: CDR1 SGHTA, CDR2 FQGNSA. The CDR3 is CASSVGTSGRAPYEQYF. The CDR3 DNA reads as TGTGCCAGCAGCGTCGGGACTAGCGGGAGGGCCCCCTACGAGCAGTACTTC.

This clonotype was observed a few times. V usage is TRBV5-1 and J usage is TRBJ1-2; 9 bases agree with TRBD1. V gave up 3 bases and J gave up 3 bases; unmatched junction bases: 3. There are 14 residues in the CDR3. The germline CDR1 and CDR2 sequences are SGHRS and YFSETQ. The CDR3 region has the DNA TGCGCCAGCAGCTCGGGACAGGGACACTATGGCTACACCTTC. Residues: CASSSGQGHYGYTF.

This chain uses TRBV20-1 with TRBJ1-1; D is unclear. CDR1 DFQATT and CDR2 SNEGSKA come from the germline V gene (reference sequence). The CDR3 totals 14 residues. Deletions cut 5 bases from V and 1 base from J, with 14 bases between. CDR3: CSAPPSTSNTEAFF. CDR3 in DNA: TGCAGTGCTCCCCCTTCCACATCGAACACTGAAGCTTTCTTT.

V is TRBV20-1 and J is TRBJ1-1; D is unresolved. Germline V gene data show CDR1 as DFQATT and CDR2 as SNEGSKA (reference sequence). The CDR3 loop spans 12 amino acids. V dropped 1 base and J dropped 9 bases, with 12 bases sitting between them. CDR3 region: CSARGTEFQAFF. For the CDR3, the DNA is TGCAGTGCTAGAGGTACCGAGTTTCAAGCTTTCTTT.

The gene calls are TRBV28 and TRBJ2-5, with TRBD1 as a possible D gene (5 bases). The CDR3 consists of 12 residues. The germline CDR1 and CDR2 sequences are MDHEN and SYDVKM. V was shortened by 7 bases and J by 4 bases, with 10 bases between the two germline ends. The CDR3 DNA reads as TGTGCCAGCAAAGACAGCTTAGAGACCCAGTACTTC. The encoded protein is CASKDSLETQYF.

In this sample, this clonotype turned up a few times. The chain employs TRBV12-3 or TRBV12-4 and TRBJ1-1; no clear D. CDR3 length: 13 residues. Trimming pared 4 bases from V and 3 bases from J, leaving 9 bases between. CDR3 sequence reads: CASSYNRHTEAFF. CDR3 coding DNA: TGTGCCAGCAGTTACAACCGACACACTGAAGCTTTCTTT.